These 7 T cell receptor beta chains share one sample of origin, sequenced in a study of T cell responses to AZD1222 COVID-19 vaccine. Profiling relied on immunoSEQ multiplex PCR, and the TCRdb table lists in-frame clones only, not all of them. The table includes roughly 190,000 clones, around 92% detected once. Sequenced here: peripheral blood, sampled on day 0 of AZD1222 vaccination. The origin of the receptors is an adult in good health.

This clone appeared a single time. The chain recombines TRBV11-2 with TRBJ1-4; no clear D gene. The CDR3 totals 14 residues. The germline V and J ends were trimmed by 2 bases and 8 bases, with 12 bases remaining between them. In germline, CDR1 is SGHAT, CDR2 FQNNGV. CDR3 coding DNA: TGTGCCAGCAGCTTAAACCACAGTGGGGAAAAACTGTTTTTT. Its translation is CASSLNHSGEKLFF. The full variable domain, completed using reference TRBV11-2 and TRBJ1-4, is EAGVAQSPRYKIIEKRQSVAFWCNPISGHATLYWYQQILGQGPKLLIQFQNNGVVDDSQLPKDRFSAERLKGVDSTLKIQPAKLEDSAVYLCASSLNHSGEKLFFGSGTQLSVL.

The chain has TRBV9 and TRBJ1-1, with TRBD1 matching 7 bases. The CDR3 is made up of 16 amino acids. CDR1 and CDR2 from the germline V gene are SGDLS and YYNGEE. V dropped 1 base and J dropped 0; count of bases not matched to a gene: 6. CDR3 DNA: TGTGCCAGCAGCGTATTACAGGGGCCGTTGAACACTGAAGCTTTCTTT. It codes for CASSVLQGPLNTEAFF.

The chain carries TRBV11-3 and TRBJ2-5; 10 bases align to TRBD2. V lost 8 bases to trimming and J lost 5 bases; unmatched junction nucleotides: 11. Germline V gene sequence: CDR1 SGHNT, CDR2 YENEEA. The CDR3 totals 15 residues. CDR3 nucleotides: TGTGCCAGCTCACGAAGCGGGGGGGCTCGTGAGACCCAGTACTTC. Translated: CASSRSGGARETQYF.

This chain joins TRBV5-4 and TRBJ2-7; 11 bases match TRBD1. With V trimmed by 1 base and J by 4 bases, 4 bases remained unmatched. From germline, CDR1 is SGHNT and CDR2 YYREEE (reference sequence). The CDR3 sequence is 15 residues long. The CDR3 here is CASSLLGQGVYEQYF. The CDR3, as DNA: TGTGCCAGCAGCTTGTTGGGACAGGGGGTGTACGAGCAGTACTTC.

This chain uses TRBV5-4 with TRBJ2-5; D gene unclear. Germline CDR1 and CDR2: SGHNT and YYREEE (reference sequence). Trimming took off 3 bases at V and 4 bases at J, with 10 bases between the two ends. The CDR3 has 13 amino acids. This CDR3 is CASSWASLETQYF. DNA for the CDR3: TGTGCCAGCAGCTGGGCCAGCCTAGAGACCCAGTACTTC.

This chain links TRBV12-5 with TRBJ1-1; D ambiguous. V was trimmed by 4 bases and J by 9 bases, leaving 9 bases between them. The germline V gene has CDR1 LGHNT and CDR2 FRNRAP. The CDR3 has 11 residues. The CDR3 nucleotides read TGTGCTAGTGGTTCGGACCTGCAAGCTTTCTTT. Its translation is CASGSDLQAFF. Full variable domain (outside the CDR3, taken from reference TRBV12-5 and TRBJ1-1): DARVTQTPRHKVTEMGQEVTMRCQPILGHNTVFWYRQTMMQGLELLAYFRNRAPLDDSGMPKDRFSAEMPDATLATLKIQPSEPRDSAVYFCASGSDLQAFFGQGTRLTVV.

In this sample, this clone turned up once. The chain links TRBV28 to TRBJ1-4; unclear D gene. V was cut by 6 bases and J by 7 bases, with 9 bases left in between. The CDR3 is 12 residues long. In germline, CDR1 is MDHEN, CDR2 SYDVKM. The CDR3 DNA reads TGTGCCAGCAGGACGGTTAGTGAAAAACTGTTTTTT. It encodes CASRTVSEKLFF.